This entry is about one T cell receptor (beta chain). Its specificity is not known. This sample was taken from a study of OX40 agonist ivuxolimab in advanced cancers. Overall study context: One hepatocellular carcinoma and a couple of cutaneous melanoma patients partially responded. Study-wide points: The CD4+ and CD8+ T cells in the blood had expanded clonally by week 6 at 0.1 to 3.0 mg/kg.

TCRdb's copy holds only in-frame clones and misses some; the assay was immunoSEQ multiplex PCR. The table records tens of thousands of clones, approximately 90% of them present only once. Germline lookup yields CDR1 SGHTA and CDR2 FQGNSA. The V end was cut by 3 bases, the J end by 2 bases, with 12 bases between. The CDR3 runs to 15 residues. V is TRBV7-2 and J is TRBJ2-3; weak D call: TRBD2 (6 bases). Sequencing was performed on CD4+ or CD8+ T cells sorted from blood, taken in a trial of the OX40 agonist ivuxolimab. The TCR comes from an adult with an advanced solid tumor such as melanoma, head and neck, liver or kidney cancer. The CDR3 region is CASSLTRHPTDTQYF. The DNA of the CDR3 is TGTGCCAGCAGCTTGACTAGACACCCCACAGATACGCAGTATTTT.